These 23 T cell receptor beta chains came from one sample sequenced in a study of T cells after yellow fever vaccination. In TCRdb, the 5' RACE reads were re-called with MiXCR into one record per CDR3 protein. The table shows 300,000 to 450,000 distinct CDR3 sequences, with approximately 6% occurring only once. This material consisted of PBMCs, taken 5 days after the yellow fever booster vaccination. The receptor source for this set is a young man who received the YFV17D yellow fever vaccine.

This clonotype turned up a few times. This chain links TRBV20-1 with TRBJ2-3; 9 bases map to TRBD2. Trimming took 6 bases from V and 2 from J; bases not matched to a gene: 9. Germline V gene data show CDR1 as DFQATT and CDR2 as SNEGSKA (reference sequence). CDR3 length: 15 residues. CDR3 sequence: CSAGSASGATDTQYF. The CDR3 DNA reads as TGCAGTGCGGGCTCGGCTAGCGGGGCCACAGATACGCAGTATTTT.

This clonotype was counted ten times or more. The V gene is TRBV7-2, the J gene TRBJ2-5; the D gene is possibly TRBD1 (6 bases). Trimming took off 4 bases at V and 4 bases at J, with 19 bases between the two ends. The CDR3 totals 16 residues. The germline V gene encodes CDR1 SGHTA and CDR2 FQGNSA. CDR3 in amino acids: CASSYRQVSGRETQYF. DNA for the CDR3: TGTGCCAGCAGCTATAGACAGGTTTCGGGCCGAGAGACCCAGTACTTC.

This clonotype was found a few times. V usage is TRBV10-3 and J usage is TRBJ2-1; 14 bases are shared with TRBD2. Losses at the gene ends were 6 bases for V and 9 bases for J; bases not matched to a gene: 10. From germline, CDR1 is ENHRY and CDR2 SYGVKD. This CDR3 is built from 16 residues. CDR3 bases: TGTGCCATCAGATCCGGGACTAGCGGGAGTTTCGCTGAGCAGTTCTTC. Its protein product is CAIRSGTSGSFAEQFF.

The chain is built from TRBV7-2 and TRBJ1-6; no definite D call. Germline values: CDR1 SGHTA, CDR2 FQGNSA. V lost 2 bases to trimming and J lost 0 bases, with 8 bases between them. There are 16 residues in the CDR3. The CDR3: CASSLNPSSYNSPLHF. For the CDR3, the DNA is TGTGCCAGCAGCTTAAATCCGAGCTCCTATAATTCACCCCTCCACTTT. Based on the CDR3 plus reference TRBV7-2 and TRBJ1-6, the full variable domain is GAGVSQSPSNKVTEKGKDVELRCDPISGHTALYWYRQSLGQGLEFLIYFQGNSAPDKSGLPSDRFSAERTGGSVSTLTIQRTQQEDSAVYLCASSLNPSSYNSPLHFGNGTRLTVT.

In this sample, this clonotype turned up once. The V gene is TRBV7-2, the J gene TRBJ2-3; 7 nucleotides align to TRBD1. The CDR3 covers 15 residues. CDR1 and CDR2 (germline): SGHTA, FQGNSA. Germline trimming cut 3 bases from V and 2 bases from J; bases unmatched to any gene: 5. Written as DNA, the CDR3 is TGTGCCAGCAGCTTTGGGGACAGATTCACAGATACGCAGTATTTT. Protein product: CASSFGDRFTDTQYF. Full variable domain (outside the CDR3, taken from reference TRBV7-2 and TRBJ2-3): GAGVSQSPSNKVTEKGKDVELRCDPISGHTALYWYRQSLGQGLEFLIYFQGNSAPDKSGLPSDRFSAERTGGSVSTLTIQRTQQEDSAVYLCASSFGDRFTDTQYFGPGTRLTVL.

The chain couples TRBV2 to TRBJ2-5; 7 bases agree with TRBD1. Losses at the gene ends were 4 bases for V and 0 bases for J; bases not matched to a gene: 2. The CDR3 is 14 amino acids. CDR1 is SNHLY, CDR2 FYNNEI, per germline. CDR3: CASSGDSHQETQYF. In nucleotides, the CDR3 is TGTGCCAGCAGTGGGGACAGCCACCAAGAGACCCAGTACTTC.

In this sample, this clonotype turned up many times. The rearrangement links TRBV29-1 to TRBJ1-3, with D maybe TRBD1 (6 bases). This CDR3 has 14 residues. Trimming removed 8 bases from V and 16 bases from J, with 30 bases in between. Looked up from germline, CDR1 is SQVTM and CDR2 is ANQGSEA. The CDR3 nucleotides read TGCAGCTTCACACTGGTCGGCCGGGACAAAGTTTTGTATTTT. Its protein product is CSFTLVGRDKVLYF.

The chain is built from TRBV2 and TRBJ2-3; D gene unclear. Germline CDR1 is SNHLY and CDR2 is FYNNEI. This CDR3 spans 15 amino acids. The V end was cut by 2 bases, the J end by 0 bases, with 9 bases between. CDR3 protein: CASSEQPSSTDTQYF. The CDR3 DNA reads TGTGCCAGCAGTGAACAGCCTTCTAGCACAGATACGCAGTATTTT.

The genes are TRBV10-2 and TRBJ2-3; D is perhaps TRBD2 (5 bases). The CDR3 covers 13 residues. Deletions cut 6 bases from V and 5 bases from J, with 12 bases between. The V gene's germline CDR1 is WSHSY and CDR2 SAAADI. CDR3 in amino acids: CASRSPAGDTQYF. CDR3 DNA sequence: TGCGCCAGCAGGAGCCCTGCGGGAGATACGCAGTATTTT.

CDR3 region: CMGQFLDTQYF. The CDR3 DNA reads as TGCATGGGGCAGTTTCTGGATACGCAGTATTTT. The chain is built from TRBV20-1 and TRBJ2-3, with a possible D match to TRBD1 (5 bases). Germline V gene lookup returns CDR1 DFQATT and CDR2 SNEGSKA (reference sequence). The CDR3 runs to 11 residues.

In its sample, this clonotype was seen a few times. CDR3 protein: CASSEQVLDTQYF. In nucleotides, the CDR3 is TGCGCCAGCAGTGAACAGGTGCTGGATACGCAGTATTTT. The rearrangement uses TRBV10-2 and TRBJ2-3; D may be TRBD1 (5 bases). This CDR3 has 13 amino acids. Germline CDR1 is WSHSY and CDR2 is SAAADI. The V end lost 3 bases, the J end lost 6 bases, and 10 bases lay between the germline ends.

The J gene is TRBJ2-2, the V gene TRBV4-3; 15 nucleotides align to TRBD2. Germline CDR1 is LGHNA and CDR2 is YSLEER. The CDR3 is 17 residues long. V lost 6 bases to trimming and J lost 1 base; unmatched junction nucleotides: 3. DNA for the CDR3: TGCGCCAGCAGTCCGGGACTAGCGGGAGGGAACACCGGGGAGCTGTTTTTT. It is translated as CASSPGLAGGNTGELFF.

This clonotype has more than one count but fewer than ten. The chain carries TRBV20-1 and TRBJ2-3; tentative D call: TRBD2 (5 bases). Trimming left V 3 bases short and J 5 bases short, with 15 bases between. Germline V gene data show CDR1 as DFQATT and CDR2 as SNEGSKA (reference sequence). CDR3 length: 14 amino acids. CDR3 in amino acids: CSASLASFRDTQYF. As DNA, the CDR3 is TGCAGTGCTAGCTTAGCGTCGTTCCGAGATACGCAGTATTTT.

This clonotype was detected many times. The chain has TRBV7-6 and TRBJ2-2; D is unclear. The CDR3 loop spans 12 amino acids. The germline V and J ends were trimmed by 2 bases and 8 bases, with 6 bases remaining between them. CDR1 SGHVS and CDR2 FNYEAQ come from the germline V gene. CDR3 nucleotide sequence: TGTGCCAGCAGCTTACCCCTAGGGGAGCTGTTTTTT. This gives the protein CASSLPLGELFF.

This clonotype came up many times. The rearrangement uses TRBV28 and TRBJ2-7, with D unresolved. The CDR3 extends over 15 amino acids. V was cut by 1 base and J by 0 bases, with 10 bases left in between. Per the germline V gene, CDR1 is MDHEN and CDR2 is SYDVKM. CDR3 DNA: TGTGCCAGCAGTTTATATCCAGAGAGCTCCTACGAGCAGTACTTC. Its translation: CASSLYPESSYEQYF.

Note on this clonotype: At one end the junction does not follow the germline gene, possibly because of a read error. The CDR3 reads CTSSPRTSTQYF. CDR3 DNA sequence: TGCACCAGCAGTCCCAGGACTAGCACGCAGTATTTT. J is TRBJ2-3 and V is TRBV27, with 8 positions matching TRBD2. CDR1 and CDR2 (germline): MNHEY, SMNVEV (reference sequence). CDR3 length: 12 amino acids.

The chain couples TRBV12-5 to TRBJ2-5; D not certain. Trimming took 5 bases from V and 3 from J, leaving 7 bases between them. Looked up from germline, CDR1 is LGHNT and CDR2 is FRNRAP. This CDR3 has 12 residues. The CDR3 DNA sequence: TGTGCTAGTGGTACATCAGAAGAGACCCAGTACTTC. Protein product: CASGTSEETQYF. The whole variable domain, remainder taken from reference TRBV12-5 and TRBJ2-5, is DARVTQTPRHKVTEMGQEVTMRCQPILGHNTVFWYRQTMMQGLELLAYFRNRAPLDDSGMPKDRFSAEMPDATLATLKIQPSEPRDSAVYFCASGTSEETQYFGPGTRLLVL.

This clonotype occurred many times. The rearrangement uses TRBV10-3 and TRBJ1-5; D possibly corresponds to TRBD1 (5 bases). Trimming shortened V by 0 bases and J by 3 bases, and 9 bases separated the two germline ends. The CDR3 has 15 amino acids. CDR1 ENHRY and CDR2 SYGVKD come from the germline V gene. The CDR3 loop is CAISESLGVNQPQHF. The CDR3 region has the DNA TGTGCCATCAGTGAGTCTTTAGGGGTCAATCAGCCCCAGCATTTT.

This clonotype was recorded at least ten times. J is TRBJ2-3 and V is TRBV7-2; D might be TRBD1 (5 bases). V was shortened by 8 bases and J by 5 bases, with 14 bases between the two germline ends. The germline V gene has CDR1 SGHTA and CDR2 FQGNSA. The CDR3 loop spans 13 amino acids. This CDR3 is CASGGAGGDTQYF. CDR3 coding DNA: TGTGCCAGCGGTGGGGCCGGTGGAGATACGCAGTATTTT.

This clonotype was picked up a small number of times. V usage is TRBV20-1 and J usage is TRBJ1-3, with no clear D. The CDR3 spans 15 residues. Germline loops: CDR1 DFQATT, CDR2 SNEGSKA (reference sequence). Trimming took off 4 bases at V and 0 bases at J, with 13 bases between the two ends. The CDR3 nucleotides read TGCAGTGCTATTACGCATACCGACTCTGGAAACACCATATATTTT. It yields the protein CSAITHTDSGNTIYF.

The chain recombines TRBV6-2 or TRBV6-3 with TRBJ2-3, with 11 bases identical to TRBD2. The CDR3 extends over 16 amino acids. Germline assignment: CDR1 MNHEY and CDR2 SVGEGT. The V gene end was trimmed by 5 bases and the J gene end by 6 bases; junction bases not matched to a gene: 10. The chain's CDR3 is CASSTTSGRALDTQYF. CDR3 bases: TGTGCCAGCAGTACCACTAGCGGGAGAGCTCTTGATACGCAGTATTTT.

This clonotype turned up a few times. The chain uses TRBV4-3 and TRBJ2-7, with 7 bases matching TRBD1. The trim removed 3 bases at V and 3 bases at J, leaving 11 bases unmatched. Germline CDR1 LGHNA, CDR2 YSLEER. This CDR3 comprises 16 residues. The CDR3 loop reads CASSQEGGQAVYEQYF. DNA of the CDR3: TGCGCCAGCAGCCAGGAAGGGGGCCAGGCCGTCTACGAGCAGTACTTC.

This clonotype was counted ten times or more. This rearrangement joins TRBV12-3 or TRBV12-4 to TRBJ2-2; 8 bases map to TRBD1. This CDR3 has 15 amino acids. Germline trimming cut 6 bases from V and 5 bases from J; bases unmatched to any gene: 8. CDR3 region: CASSRQGIGTGELFF. The CDR3 region has the DNA TGTGCCAGCAGCAGACAGGGGATCGGAACCGGGGAGCTGTTTTTT.